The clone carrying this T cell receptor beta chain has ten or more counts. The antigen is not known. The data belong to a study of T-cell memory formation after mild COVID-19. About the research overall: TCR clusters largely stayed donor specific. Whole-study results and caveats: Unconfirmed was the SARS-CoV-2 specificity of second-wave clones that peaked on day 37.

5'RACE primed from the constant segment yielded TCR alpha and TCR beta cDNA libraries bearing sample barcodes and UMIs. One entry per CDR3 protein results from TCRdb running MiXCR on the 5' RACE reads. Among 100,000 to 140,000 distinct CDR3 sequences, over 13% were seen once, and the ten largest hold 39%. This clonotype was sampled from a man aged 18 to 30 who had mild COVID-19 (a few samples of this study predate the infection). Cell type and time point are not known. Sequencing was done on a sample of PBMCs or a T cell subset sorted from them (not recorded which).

This CDR3 is CSASGSGGILETQYF. The CDR3 DNA follows: TGCAGTGCTAGTGGTAGCGGGGGGATTCTCGAGACCCAGTACTTC. The chain has TRBV20-1 and TRBJ2-5, with 10 bases identical to TRBD2. The CDR3 contains 15 residues. Germline-derived CDR1 and CDR2 are DFQATT and SNEGSKA (reference sequence). V trimming: 3 bases; J trimming: 5 bases; junction bases outside the gene matches: 9.